These 25 T cell receptor beta chains were all obtained from the same sample, sequenced in a study of cytomegalovirus exposure and HLA in healthy donors. Researchers ran the PCR with 60 Vbeta and 13 Jbeta primers. The method was immunoSEQ multiplex PCR; TCRdb's version includes in-frame clones alone and lacks a portion of them. The sample carries under 150,000 clones, about 80% recorded once. The sequenced sample consisted of PBMCs. The receptors shown here come from a man aged 25-45 years in good health and CMV-seropositive.

V usage is TRBV6-6 and J usage is TRBJ2-5; unclear D gene. The V and J ends lost 4 bases and 0 bases respectively, with 3 bases between them. The germline V gene has CDR1 MNHNY and CDR2 SVGAGI (reference sequence). The CDR3 has 12 amino acids. The CDR3 reads CASSSNQETQYF. DNA for the CDR3: TGTGCCAGCAGTTCAAACCAAGAGACCCAGTACTTC.

The chain recombines TRBV5-1 with TRBJ2-2; 11 positions match TRBD2. This CDR3 region has 17 residues. Germline V gene sequence: CDR1 SGHRS, CDR2 YFSETQ. With V trimmed by 2 bases and J by 5 bases, 8 bases remained unmatched. The CDR3 DNA reads as TGCGCCAGCAGCTTCGTTAGCGGGGGGGCCAGGACCGGGGAGCTGTTTTTT. This translates into CASSFVSGGARTGELFF. The full variable domain, in which reference TRBV5-1 and TRBJ2-2 provide the parts outside the CDR3, is KAGVTQTPRYLIKTRGQQVTLSCSPISGHRSVSWYQQTPGQGLQFLFEYFSETQRNKGNFPGRFSGRQFSNSRSEMNVSTLELGDSALYLCASSFVSGGARTGELFFGEGSRLTVL.

This clone was counted a few times. The chain carries TRBV2 and TRBJ2-2, with D uncertain. Germline V lookup: CDR1 SNHLY, CDR2 FYNNEI. Trimming took 7 bases from V and 6 from J, leaving 9 bases between them. The CDR3 length is 12 residues. The CDR3 nucleotides read TGTGCCAGCACCCCCGTTGCCGGGGAGCTGTTTTTT. This codes for CASTPVAGELFF.

J is TRBJ2-7 and V is TRBV2, with 10 bases aligning to TRBD2. CDR1 is SNHLY, CDR2 FYNNEI, per germline. V lost 2 bases, J lost 1 base, and 5 bases stayed unmatched. The CDR3 sequence is 16 residues long. This CDR3 is CASSETSGKFSYEQYF. In DNA form, the CDR3 reads TGTGCCAGCAGTGAAACTAGCGGGAAGTTTTCCTACGAGCAGTACTTC.

The chain carries TRBV2 and TRBJ1-6; the D is unclear. V dropped 7 bases and J dropped 5 bases, with 9 bases sitting between them. CDR3 length: 13 residues. Germline V lookup: CDR1 SNHLY, CDR2 FYNNEI. The CDR3 DNA reads as TGTGCCAGCAAAGCGGGGAATAATTCACCCCTCCACTTT. As protein: CASKAGNNSPLHF.

This sequence joins TRBV27 and TRBJ2-1; a weak D match, TRBD2 (6 bases). The length of the CDR3 is 15 residues. Germline V gene sequence: CDR1 MNHEY, CDR2 SMNVEV (reference sequence). V was cut by 5 bases and J by 2 bases, with 13 bases left in between. Written as DNA, the CDR3 is TGTGCCAGCAGTCCGGGACTGTCTCCCTACAATGAGCAGTTCTTC. Translated: CASSPGLSPYNEQFF.

The J gene is TRBJ2-1, the V gene TRBV30, with TRBD1 matching over 7 bases. The germline CDR1 and CDR2 sequences are GTSNPN and SVGIG (reference sequence). This CDR3 comprises 12 residues. Trimming took 3 bases from V and 11 from J; bases not matched to a gene: 7. In nucleotides, the CDR3 is TGTGCCTGGAGCCCACAGGGGCCGCAGCAGTTCTTC. It encodes CAWSPQGPQQFF.

The V gene is TRBV6-5, the J gene TRBJ2-6, with unresolved D. Looked up from germline, CDR1 is MNHEY and CDR2 is SVGAGI. There are 16 residues in the CDR3. The V and J ends lost 0 bases and 1 base respectively, with 7 bases between them. CDR3 DNA sequence: TGTGCCAGCAGTTACTCACTCGGGTCTGGGGCCAACGTCCTGACTTTC. It codes for CASSYSLGSGANVLTF.

In nucleotides, the CDR3 is TGTGCCAGCAGCAGACAGGGGGCGCCCGGGGAGCTGTTTTTT. This encodes CASSRQGAPGELFF. V is TRBV5-4 and J is TRBJ2-2; 10 bases align to TRBD1. The CDR3 covers 14 residues. CDR1 SGHNT and CDR2 YYREEE come from the germline V gene (reference sequence). Trimming took 4 bases from V and 6 from J; bases not matched to a gene: 3. The full variable domain, with the rest looked up from reference TRBV5-4 and TRBJ2-2, is ETGVTQSPTHLIKTRGQQVTLRCSSQSGHNTVSWYQQALGQGPQFIFQYYREEENGRGNFPPRFSGLQFPNYSSELNVNALELDDSALYLCASSRQGAPGELFFGEGSRLTVL.

V is TRBV5-1 and J is TRBJ2-7, with 9 bases aligning to TRBD1. CDR3 length: 13 amino acids. V lost 6 bases, J lost 5 bases, and 6 bases stayed unmatched. Germline-derived CDR1 and CDR2 are SGHRS and YFSETQ. The CDR3 protein is CASTGTGTNEQYF. CDR3 DNA: TGCGCCAGCACCGGGACAGGGACCAACGAGCAGTACTTC. Combining the CDR3 with reference TRBV5-1 and TRBJ2-7 gives the whole variable domain KAGVTQTPRYLIKTRGQQVTLSCSPISGHRSVSWYQQTPGQGLQFLFEYFSETQRNKGNFPGRFSGRQFSNSRSEMNVSTLELGDSALYLCASTGTGTNEQYFGPGTRLTVT.

The rearrangement joins TRBV15 to TRBJ2-1; 10 bases match TRBD1. Germline trimming cut 6 bases from V and 8 bases from J; bases unmatched to any gene: 7. The CDR3 is 14 amino acids. Looked up from germline, CDR1 is LNHNV and CDR2 is YYDKDF (reference sequence). CDR3 DNA sequence: TGTGCCACCAGGCCAGGACAGGGGGACGATGAGCAGTTCTTC. Translating it yields CATRPGQGDDEQFF. Combining the CDR3 with reference TRBV15 and TRBJ2-1 gives the whole variable domain DAMVIQNPRYQVTQFGKPVTLSCSQTLNHNVMYWYQQKSSQAPKLLFHYYDKDFNNEADTPDNFQSRRPNTSFCFLDIRSPGLGDTAMYLCATRPGQGDDEQFFGPGTRLTVL.

The chain recombines TRBV28 with TRBJ1-2; 7 positions agree with TRBD1. J gave up 4 bases and V 4 bases, and 12 bases lay outside the gene matches. CDR1 is MDHEN, CDR2 SYDVKM, per germline. CDR3 length: 16 residues. CDR3 nucleotide sequence: TGTGCCAGCAGTTACCCCGGGACAGCTTTCGGCTATGGCTACACCTTC. This gives the protein CASSYPGTAFGYGYTF.

The rearrangement uses TRBV5-1 and TRBJ2-1; 8 positions agree with TRBD1. The germline CDR1 and CDR2 sequences are SGHRS and YFSETQ. The CDR3 contains 13 residues. V was pared by 5 bases and J by 8 bases, with 6 bases of the junction left unmatched. CDR3: CASRLTGVHEQFF. CDR3 nucleotide sequence: TGCGCCAGCAGACTGACAGGGGTGCATGAGCAGTTCTTC.

In DNA, the CDR3 is TGTGCCAGCAGGATCGGGGGGAATCCCGGGGAGCTGTTTTTT. The encoded protein is CASRIGGNPGELFF. The chain is built from TRBV28 and TRBJ2-2; 7 nucleotides align to TRBD2. J lost 6 bases, V lost 6 bases, and 7 bases had no gene match. CDR3 size: 14 residues. Germline CDR1 reads MDHEN; CDR2 reads SYDVKM. Full variable domain (outside the CDR3, taken from reference TRBV28 and TRBJ2-2): DVKVTQSSRYLVKRTGEKVFLECVQDMDHENMFWYRQDPGLGLRLIYFSYDVKMKEKGDIPEGYSVSREKKERFSLILESASTNQTSMYLCASRIGGNPGELFFGEGSRLTVL.

The chain uses TRBV18 and TRBJ2-7; possible D gene TRBD2, 5 bases. V lost 3 bases, J lost 2 bases, and 17 bases lay in between. The CDR3 is made up of 16 amino acids. Germline loops: CDR1 KGHSH, CDR2 LQKENI. The CDR3 sequence is CASSPDGLLATYEQYF. In nucleotides, the CDR3 is TGTGCCAGCTCACCCGACGGACTCCTGGCTACCTACGAGCAGTACTTC.

The rearrangement uses TRBV6-1 and TRBJ2-5; 11 bases agree with TRBD2. The CDR3 is made up of 14 amino acids. The ends lost 5 bases at V and 4 bases at J; junction bases unmatched: 3. Looked up from germline, CDR1 is MNHNS and CDR2 is SASEGT. In DNA form, the CDR3 reads TGTGCCAGCAGTCTAGCGGGGGGCGGAGAGACCCAGTACTTC. Translating it yields CASSLAGGGETQYF.

The rearrangement links TRBV28 to TRBJ1-4, with a weak D call TRBD1 (5 bases). The germline V gene encodes CDR1 MDHEN and CDR2 SYDVKM. This CDR3 is 14 amino acids long. Trimming removed 5 bases from V and 4 bases from J, with 11 bases in between. CDR3 sequence (DNA): TGTGCCAGCAGTGCTGACAGTCTTAATGAAAAACTGTTTTTT. Translated: CASSADSLNEKLFF.

CDR3 protein: CASSPRRVSNNEQFF. CDR3 bases: TGTGCCAGCAGCCCCCGGCGGGTTTCCAACAATGAGCAGTTCTTC. This rearrangement joins TRBV9 to TRBJ2-1, with TRBD2 as a possible D gene (5 bases). The CDR3 runs 15 residues. CDR1 and CDR2 from the germline V gene are SGDLS and YYNGEE. The V and J ends lost 4 bases and 5 bases respectively, with 16 bases between them. Drawing the rest from reference TRBV9 and TRBJ2-1, the complete variable domain is DSGVTQTPKHLITATGQRVTLRCSPRSGDLSVYWYQQSLDQGLQFLIQYYNGEERAKGNILERFSAQQFPDLHSELNLSSLELGDSALYFCASSPRRVSNNEQFFGPGTRLTVL.

CDR3 coding DNA: TGTGCCAGTAGGGTTACTAGCGGGAGCTCCTACGAGCAGTACTTC. Protein sequence: CASRVTSGSSYEQYF. J is TRBJ2-7 and V is TRBV19; 11 bases align to TRBD2. The CDR3 has 15 amino acids. The V segment lost 6 bases and the J segment 0 bases; nucleotides outside the gene matches: 4. Germline loops: CDR1 LNHDA, CDR2 SQIVND (reference sequence).

V gene TRBV6-6 combines with J gene TRBJ1-4; 9 bases agree with TRBD1. Germline-derived CDR1 and CDR2 are MNHNY and SVGAGI (reference sequence). The CDR3 totals 14 residues. V lost 4 bases, J lost 7 bases, and 4 bases stayed unmatched. CDR3 sequence: CASSSGTGREKLFF. The DNA for the CDR3 is TGTGCCAGCAGTTCCGGGACAGGGCGTGAAAAACTGTTTTTT.

The chain combines TRBV7-9 with TRBJ2-5, with TRBD2 identical over 10 bases. J was trimmed by 1 base and V by 1 base; bases with no gene match: 3. CDR1 is SEHNR and CDR2 is FQNEAQ in the germline V gene (reference sequence). The CDR3 has 16 residues. CDR3 DNA: TGTGCCAGCAGCTTAGGGACTAGCGGCACCCAAGAGACCCAGTACTTC. Protein product: CASSLGTSGTQETQYF. The entire variable domain, with the rest obtained from reference TRBV7-9 and TRBJ2-5, is as follows: DTGVSQNPRHKITKRGQNVTFRCDPISEHNRLYWYRQTLGQGPEFLTYFQNEAQLEKSRLLSDRFSAERPKGSFSTLEIQRTEQGDSAMYLCASSLGTSGTQETQYFGPGTRLLVL.

This chain links TRBV7-2 with TRBJ1-1, with D hard to call. CDR1 and CDR2 (germline): SGHTA, FQGNSA. The CDR3 covers 13 residues. V lost 2 bases and J lost 6, with 10 bases in between. In DNA form, the CDR3 reads TGTGCCAGCAGCTTAACCCCAGCGGCTGAAGCTTTCTTT. Translated: CASSLTPAAEAFF.

This clone has a single count. This chain joins TRBV11-3 and TRBJ2-1, with 13 bases aligning to TRBD2. The germline gives CDR1 SGHNT, CDR2 YENEEA. V was pared by 1 base and J by 8 bases, with 8 bases of the junction left unmatched. The CDR3 covers 17 residues. CDR3 region: CASSLVLAGGPLDEQFF. CDR3 sequence (DNA): TGTGCCAGCAGCTTAGTACTAGCGGGAGGGCCGCTTGATGAGCAGTTCTTC.

The CDR3 reads CASSYAPASGGYEQFF. In DNA form, the CDR3 reads TGTGCCAGCAGTTACGCCCCGGCTAGCGGGGGCTATGAGCAGTTCTTC. The chain uses TRBV6-5 and TRBJ2-1; 10 nucleotides match TRBD2. Trimming cost V 2 bases and J 8 bases; bases outside gene matches: 9. There are 16 residues in the CDR3. Germline-derived CDR1 and CDR2 are MNHEY and SVGAGI.

The chain combines TRBV11-3 with TRBJ2-3, with D uncertain. The CDR3 has 15 amino acids. The germline V and J ends were trimmed by 1 base and 0 bases, with 8 bases remaining between them. The germline V gene has CDR1 SGHNT and CDR2 YENEEA. CDR3 protein: CASSLGVPSTDTQYF. Here the CDR3 DNA reads TGTGCCAGCAGCTTAGGAGTGCCTAGCACAGATACGCAGTATTTT.